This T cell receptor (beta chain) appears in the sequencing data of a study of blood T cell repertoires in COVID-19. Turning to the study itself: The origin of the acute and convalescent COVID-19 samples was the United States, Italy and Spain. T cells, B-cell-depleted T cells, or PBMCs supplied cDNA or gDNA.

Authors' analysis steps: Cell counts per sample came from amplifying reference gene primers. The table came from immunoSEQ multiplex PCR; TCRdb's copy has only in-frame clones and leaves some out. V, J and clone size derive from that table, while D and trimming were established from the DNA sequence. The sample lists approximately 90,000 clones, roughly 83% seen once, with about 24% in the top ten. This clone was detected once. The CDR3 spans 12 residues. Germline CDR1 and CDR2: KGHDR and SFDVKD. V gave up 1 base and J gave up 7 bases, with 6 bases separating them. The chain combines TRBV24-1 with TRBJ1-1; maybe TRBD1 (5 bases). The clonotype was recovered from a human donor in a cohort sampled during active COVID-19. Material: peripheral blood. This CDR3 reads CATSDLTGEAFF. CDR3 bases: TGTGCCACCAGTGATTTAACAGGTGAAGCTTTCTTT.